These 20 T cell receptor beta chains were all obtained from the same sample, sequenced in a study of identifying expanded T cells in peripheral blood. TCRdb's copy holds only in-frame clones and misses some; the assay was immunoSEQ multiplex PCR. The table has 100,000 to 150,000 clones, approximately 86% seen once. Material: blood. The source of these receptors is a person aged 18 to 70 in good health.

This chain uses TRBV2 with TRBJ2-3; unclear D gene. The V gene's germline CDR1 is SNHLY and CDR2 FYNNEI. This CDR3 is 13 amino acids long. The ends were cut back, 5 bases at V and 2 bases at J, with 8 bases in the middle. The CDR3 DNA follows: TGTGCCAGCAGTTTGCAGAACACAGATACGCAGTATTTT. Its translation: CASSLQNTDTQYF.

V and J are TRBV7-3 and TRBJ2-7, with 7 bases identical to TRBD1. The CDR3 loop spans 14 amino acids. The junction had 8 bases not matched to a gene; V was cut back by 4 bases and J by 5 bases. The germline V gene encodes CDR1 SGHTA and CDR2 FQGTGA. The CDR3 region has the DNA TGTGCCAGCAGCTCGCGAGACAGGGCTGACGAGCAGTACTTC. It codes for CASSSRDRADEQYF.

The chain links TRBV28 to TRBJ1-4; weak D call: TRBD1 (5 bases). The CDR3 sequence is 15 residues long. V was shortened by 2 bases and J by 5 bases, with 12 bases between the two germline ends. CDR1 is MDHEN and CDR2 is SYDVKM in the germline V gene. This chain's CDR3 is CASSLNQGPNEKLFF. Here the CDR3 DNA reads TGTGCCAGCAGTTTAAATCAGGGCCCGAATGAAAAACTGTTTTTT.

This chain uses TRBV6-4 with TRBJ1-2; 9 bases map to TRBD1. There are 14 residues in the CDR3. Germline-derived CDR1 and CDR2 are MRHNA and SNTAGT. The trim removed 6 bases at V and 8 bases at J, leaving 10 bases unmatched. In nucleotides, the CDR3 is TGTGCCAGCAGGAAGACGACAGGGGGAGGGGGCTACACCTTC. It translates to CASRKTTGGGGYTF.

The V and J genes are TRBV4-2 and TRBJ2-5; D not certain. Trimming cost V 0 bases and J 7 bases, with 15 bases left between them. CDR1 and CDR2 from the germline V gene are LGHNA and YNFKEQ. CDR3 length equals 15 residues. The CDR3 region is CASSQESGEVGTQYF. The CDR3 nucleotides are TGTGCCAGCAGCCAAGAAAGTGGTGAGGTTGGGACCCAGTACTTC.

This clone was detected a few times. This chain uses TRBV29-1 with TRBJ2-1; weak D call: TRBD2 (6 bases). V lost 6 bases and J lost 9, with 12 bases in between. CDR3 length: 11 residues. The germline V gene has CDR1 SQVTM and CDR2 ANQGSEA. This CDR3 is CSVPGGGEQFF. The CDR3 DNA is TGCAGCGTGCCCGGGGGAGGTGAGCAGTTCTTC.

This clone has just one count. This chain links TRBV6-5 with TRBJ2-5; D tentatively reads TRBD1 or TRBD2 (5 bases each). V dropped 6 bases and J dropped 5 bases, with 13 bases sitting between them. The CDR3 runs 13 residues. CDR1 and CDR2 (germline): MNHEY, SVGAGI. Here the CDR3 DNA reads TGTGCCAGCAGCCCCAGGGAGAGGGAGACCCAGTACTTC. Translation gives CASSPRERETQYF.

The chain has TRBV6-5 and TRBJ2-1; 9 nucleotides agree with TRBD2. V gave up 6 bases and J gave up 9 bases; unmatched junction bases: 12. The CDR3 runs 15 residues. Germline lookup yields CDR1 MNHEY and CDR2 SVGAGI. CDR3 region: CASRGNIAGAVEQFF. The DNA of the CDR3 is TGTGCCAGCAGGGGGAATATAGCGGGAGCGGTTGAGCAGTTCTTC.

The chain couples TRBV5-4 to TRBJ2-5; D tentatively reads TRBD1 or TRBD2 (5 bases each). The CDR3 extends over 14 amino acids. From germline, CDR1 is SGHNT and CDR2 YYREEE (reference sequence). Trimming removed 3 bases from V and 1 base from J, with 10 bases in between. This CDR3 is CASSSGPPQETQYF. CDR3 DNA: TGTGCCAGCAGCTCGGGGCCTCCCCAAGAGACCCAGTACTTC.

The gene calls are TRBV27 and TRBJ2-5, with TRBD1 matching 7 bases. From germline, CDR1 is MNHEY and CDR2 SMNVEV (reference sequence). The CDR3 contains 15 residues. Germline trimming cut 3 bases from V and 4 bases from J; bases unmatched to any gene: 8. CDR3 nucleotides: TGTGCCAGCAGTTTCCAAGACAGGGAAGCAGAGACCCAGTACTTC. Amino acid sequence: CASSFQDREAETQYF.

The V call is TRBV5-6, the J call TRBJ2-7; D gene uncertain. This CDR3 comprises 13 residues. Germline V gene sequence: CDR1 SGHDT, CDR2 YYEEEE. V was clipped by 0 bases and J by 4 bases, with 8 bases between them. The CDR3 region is CASSLGPEYEQYF. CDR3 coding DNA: TGTGCCAGCAGCTTGGGTCCAGAGTACGAGCAGTACTTC.

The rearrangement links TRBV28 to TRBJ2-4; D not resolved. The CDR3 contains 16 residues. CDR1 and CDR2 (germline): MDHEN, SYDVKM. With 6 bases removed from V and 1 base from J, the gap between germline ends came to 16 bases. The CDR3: CASSPLRGSAKNIQYF. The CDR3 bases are TGTGCCAGCAGCCCGCTGAGAGGTTCGGCCAAAAACATTCAGTACTTC.

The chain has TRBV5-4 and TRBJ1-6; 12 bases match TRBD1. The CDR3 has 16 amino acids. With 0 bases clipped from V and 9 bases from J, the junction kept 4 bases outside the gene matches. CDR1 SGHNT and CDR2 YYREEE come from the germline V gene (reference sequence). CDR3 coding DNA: TGTGCCAGCAGCTTGGCCGGGACAGGGGGCAGTTCACCCCTCCACTTT. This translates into CASSLAGTGGSSPLHF.

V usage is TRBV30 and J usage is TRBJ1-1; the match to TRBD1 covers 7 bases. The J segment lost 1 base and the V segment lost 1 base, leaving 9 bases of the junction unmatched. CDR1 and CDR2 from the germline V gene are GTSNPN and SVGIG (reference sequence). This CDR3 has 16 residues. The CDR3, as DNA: TGTGCCTGGAGTGCCCACAGGGGAGTCGGGAACACTGAAGCTTTCTTT. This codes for CAWSAHRGVGNTEAFF.

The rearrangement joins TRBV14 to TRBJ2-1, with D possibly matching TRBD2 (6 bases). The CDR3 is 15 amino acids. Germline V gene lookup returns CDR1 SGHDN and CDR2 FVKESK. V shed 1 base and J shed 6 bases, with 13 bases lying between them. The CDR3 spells CASSQVIPGGNEQFF. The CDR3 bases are TGTGCCAGCAGCCAAGTTATCCCCGGGGGCAATGAGCAGTTCTTC.

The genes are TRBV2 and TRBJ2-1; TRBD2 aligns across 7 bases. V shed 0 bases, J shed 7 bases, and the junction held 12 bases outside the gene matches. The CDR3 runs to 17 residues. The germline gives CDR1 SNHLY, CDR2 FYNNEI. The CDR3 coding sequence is TGTGCCAGCAGTGAAGCGCTTATAAGCGGGAATTTTAATGAGCAGTTCTTC. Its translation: CASSEALISGNFNEQFF.

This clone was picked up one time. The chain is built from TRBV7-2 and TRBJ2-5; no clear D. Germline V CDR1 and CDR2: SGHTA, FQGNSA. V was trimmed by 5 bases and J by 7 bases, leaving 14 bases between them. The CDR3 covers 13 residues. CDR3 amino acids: CASSIGSPGTQYF. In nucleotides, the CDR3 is TGTGCCAGCAGCATTGGTAGCCCGGGGACCCAGTACTTC.

The CDR3 sequence is CASSMGLAGGETQYF. CDR3 nucleotide sequence: TGTGCCAGCAGCATGGGACTAGCGGGCGGGGAGACCCAGTACTTC. This sequence joins TRBV4-2 and TRBJ2-5, with 12 bases identical to TRBD2. Germline loops: CDR1 LGHNA, CDR2 YNFKEQ. The CDR3 consists of 15 residues. J was trimmed by 5 bases and V by 5 bases; bases with no gene match: 6.

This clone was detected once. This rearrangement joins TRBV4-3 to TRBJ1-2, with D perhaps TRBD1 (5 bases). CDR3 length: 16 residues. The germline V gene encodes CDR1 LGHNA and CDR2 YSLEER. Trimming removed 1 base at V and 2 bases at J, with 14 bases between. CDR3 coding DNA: TGCGCCAGCAGCCAAGTAAAGCTGACAGTCAACTATGGCTACACCTTC. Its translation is CASSQVKLTVNYGYTF.

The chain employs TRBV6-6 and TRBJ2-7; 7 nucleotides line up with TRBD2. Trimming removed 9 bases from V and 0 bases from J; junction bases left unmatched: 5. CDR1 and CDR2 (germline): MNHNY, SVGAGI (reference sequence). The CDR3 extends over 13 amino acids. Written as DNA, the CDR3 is TGTGCCAGTGGGGAGGGTGGCTCCTACGAGCAGTACTTC. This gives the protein CASGEGGSYEQYF.